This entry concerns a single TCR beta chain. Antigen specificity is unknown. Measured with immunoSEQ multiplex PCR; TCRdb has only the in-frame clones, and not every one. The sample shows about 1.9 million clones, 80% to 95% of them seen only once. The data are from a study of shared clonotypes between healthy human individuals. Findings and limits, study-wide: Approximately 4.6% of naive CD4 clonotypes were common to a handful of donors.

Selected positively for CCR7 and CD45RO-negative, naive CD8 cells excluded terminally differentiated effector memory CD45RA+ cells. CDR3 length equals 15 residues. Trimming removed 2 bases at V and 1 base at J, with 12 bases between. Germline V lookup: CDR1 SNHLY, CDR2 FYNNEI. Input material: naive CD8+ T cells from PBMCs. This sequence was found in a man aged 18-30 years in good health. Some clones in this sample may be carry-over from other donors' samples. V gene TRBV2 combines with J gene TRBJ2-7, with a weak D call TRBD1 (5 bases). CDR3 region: CASSERFQGSYEQYF. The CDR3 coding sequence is TGTGCCAGCAGTGAAAGGTTTCAGGGATCCTACGAGCAGTACTTC.